This TCR beta chain was obtained from a study of cytomegalovirus exposure and HLA in healthy donors. The primer mix had 60 Vbeta and 13 Jbeta primers. This table comes from immunoSEQ multiplex PCR, and its TCRdb copy is limited to in-frame clones, with some not included. The sample includes some 60,000 clones. This CDR3 contains 13 residues. V lost 1 base, J lost 3 bases, and 7 bases lay in between. The germline CDR1 and CDR2 sequences are SGHTA and FQGNSA. The material sequenced was PBMCs. The TCR comes from a male donor in good health and CMV-seronegative. The gene calls are TRBV7-2 and TRBJ2-7; D not certain. In nucleotides, the CDR3 is TGTGCCAGCAGCTTAGGCCGGTACTACGAGCAGTACTTC. Its protein product is CASSLGRYYEQYF.